The 24 T cell receptor beta chains below were found in one sample sequenced in a study of CD8 T cells in Susac syndrome. Reverse transcription of about 0.5 to 1 ug RNA was carried out with random hexamers. TCRdb recomputed calls from the immunoSEQ multiplex PCR reads with MiXCR, one row per CDR3 protein. The sample includes approximately 57,000 distinct CDR3 sequences, 95% of them seen just once. The sequenced sample consisted of CD8+ T cells from PBMCs. Every receptor here comes from a human donor with Susac syndrome.

V usage is TRBV20-1 and J usage is TRBJ2-2; TRBD2 matches at 15 bases. V shed 1 base, J shed 3 bases, and the junction held 9 bases outside the gene matches. The CDR3 totals 19 residues. Germline assignment: CDR1 DFQATT and CDR2 SNEGSKA (reference sequence). For the CDR3, the DNA is TGCAGTGCTAGAGCTCGGACTAGCGGGGGGGCCCGACACACCGGGGAGCTGTTTTTT. Translated: CSARARTSGGARHTGELFF.

The chain uses TRBV7-9 and TRBJ1-4; D is possibly TRBD1 (5 bases). The V gene lost 2 bases and the J gene lost 8 bases, with 12 bases spanning the gap. Germline V gene lookup returns CDR1 SEHNR and CDR2 FQNEAQ (reference sequence). The CDR3 has 14 residues. DNA of the CDR3: TGTGCCAGCAGCTTACCAGGGCTTGGAGAAAAACTGTTTTTT. It codes for CASSLPGLGEKLFF.

The gene calls are TRBV29-1 and TRBJ1-4, with 9 bases fitting TRBD1. The junction had 2 bases not matched to a gene; V was cut back by 0 bases and J by 6 bases. Germline V gives CDR1 SQVTM, CDR2 ANQGSEA. This CDR3 has 14 residues. This chain's CDR3 is CSVEEDRGDEKLFF. CDR3 nucleotide sequence: TGCAGCGTTGAAGAGGACAGGGGTGATGAAAAACTGTTTTTT.

The chain links TRBV12-3 or TRBV12-4 to TRBJ1-1; possibly TRBD1 for D (6 bases). CDR3 length: 16 amino acids. V was clipped by 4 bases and J by 8 bases, with 23 bases between them. CDR3 bases: TGTGCCAGCAGTTACTCTCGGGGGCGAATTTTCTGGGAAGCTTTCTTT. Amino acids: CASSYSRGRIFWEAFF.

J is TRBJ2-2 and V is TRBV29-1, with no clear D. CDR3 length: 11 amino acids. The V gene lost 4 bases and the J gene lost 7 bases, with 7 bases spanning the gap. Germline-derived CDR1 and CDR2 are SQVTM and ANQGSEA. The CDR3 region has the DNA TGCAGCGTTGTTCGGCGCGGGGAGCTGTTTTTT. It encodes CSVVRRGELFF.

V gene TRBV25-1 combines with J gene TRBJ1-6; 10 bases are shared with TRBD1. The ends lost 6 bases at V and 9 bases at J; junction bases unmatched: 5. CDR1 and CDR2 (germline): MGHDK, SYGVNS. The CDR3 has 14 residues. CDR3 in amino acids: CASSWDRGGSPLHF. The CDR3 coding sequence is TGTGCCAGCAGCTGGGACAGGGGTGGTTCACCCCTCCACTTT.

This chain connects TRBV4-2 to TRBJ2-7; 7 bases align to TRBD2. The J segment lost 2 bases and the V segment lost 1 base, leaving 8 bases of the junction unmatched. Per the germline V gene, CDR1 is LGHNA and CDR2 is YNFKEQ. This CDR3 is 16 amino acids long. Here the CDR3 reads CASSQGLGGGTYEQYF. The CDR3 nucleotides are TGTGCCAGCAGCCAAGGATTGGGGGGGGGAACCTACGAGCAGTACTTC.

The rearrangement links TRBV20-1 to TRBJ2-1; TRBD2 matches at 14 bases. Germline assignment: CDR1 DFQATT and CDR2 SNEGSKA (reference sequence). V lost 2 bases and J lost 4; bases outside the gene matches: 4. The CDR3 is 16 amino acids. The CDR3 coding sequence is TGCAGTGCTAGACCGACTAGCGGGGGGGGATACAATGAGCAGTTCTTC. Protein product: CSARPTSGGGYNEQFF.

The chain links TRBV5-6 to TRBJ2-5, with D perhaps TRBD2 (7 bases). V dropped 2 bases and J dropped 4 bases, with 12 bases sitting between them. Germline CDR1 reads SGHDT; CDR2 reads YYEEEE. CDR3 length: 14 amino acids. CDR3 bases: TGTGCCAGCAGCTTTTGGGGGGGGGCAGAGACCCAGTACTTC. This translates into CASSFWGGAETQYF.

The V gene is TRBV7-9, the J gene TRBJ1-2; TRBD1 is a possible D gene (6 bases). The V and J ends lost 5 bases and 4 bases respectively, with 29 bases between them. The CDR3 extends over 19 amino acids. The germline V gene encodes CDR1 SEHNR and CDR2 FQNEAQ (reference sequence). In DNA, the CDR3 is TGTGCCAGCAGCCCTGGGGGGGGACAACCTAGGACGGACGGCTATGGCTACACCTTC. This gives the protein CASSPGGGQPRTDGYGYTF.

CDR3 amino acids: CSASGGGLTDTQYF. DNA for the CDR3: TGCAGTGCTAGTGGCGGGGGCCTCACAGATACGCAGTATTTT. The chain joins TRBV20-1 to TRBJ2-3; D is possibly TRBD2 (7 bases). Germline-derived CDR1 and CDR2 are DFQATT and SNEGSKA (reference sequence). The V end was cut by 3 bases, the J end by 2 bases, with 12 bases between. The CDR3 is made up of 14 amino acids.

The J gene is TRBJ1-5, the V gene TRBV28; D remains ambiguous. Germline values: CDR1 MDHEN, CDR2 SYDVKM. CDR3 size: 14 residues. Trimming removed 7 bases at V and 4 bases at J, with 14 bases between. The CDR3 sequence is CASKRPGHNQPQHF. DNA for the CDR3: TGTGCCAGCAAACGCCCGGGCCATAATCAGCCCCAGCATTTT.

This chain connects TRBV20-1 to TRBJ1-4, with TRBD1 identical over 9 bases. Germline values: CDR1 DFQATT, CDR2 SNEGSKA (reference sequence). The CDR3 is 14 amino acids. V dropped 2 bases and J dropped 6; count of bases not matched to a gene: 4. The CDR3 nucleotides are TGCAGTGCTAGAAAGGGACAGGGTGATGAAAAACTGTTTTTT. Protein: CSARKGQGDEKLFF.

The chain uses TRBV15 and TRBJ1-5; possibly TRBD1 for D (6 bases). V lost 4 bases and J 3 bases, leaving 16 bases between the germline ends. CDR3 length equals 16 residues. Germline assignment: CDR1 LNHNV and CDR2 YYDKDF (reference sequence). Here the CDR3 DNA reads TGTGCCACCAGCAACTCCGGGACATCCTCCAATCAGCCCCAGCATTTT. Encoded protein: CATSNSGTSSNQPQHF.

This chain connects TRBV20-1 to TRBJ2-1, with 7 bases identical to TRBD1. The CDR3 is 14 residues long. Germline V CDR1 and CDR2: DFQATT, SNEGSKA (reference sequence). V lost 5 bases to trimming and J lost 2 bases; unmatched junction nucleotides: 6. DNA of the CDR3: TGCAGTGCTGGGTGGACAGGTACCTACAATGAGCAGTTCTTC. Protein: CSAGWTGTYNEQFF.

The chain joins TRBV7-2 to TRBJ1-6, with TRBD1 as a possible D gene (5 bases). Germline CDR1 and CDR2: SGHTA and FQGNSA. V lost 4 bases, J lost 10 bases, and 17 bases lay in between. CDR3 length: 15 amino acids. CDR3 sequence (DNA): TGTGCCAGCAGCTCCAAGGCGGGGGAAATATCACCCCTCCACTTT. This gives the protein CASSSKAGEISPLHF.

The V gene is TRBV20-1, the J gene TRBJ2-1; TRBD2 might be the D (5 bases). Trimming shortened V by 3 bases and J by 0 bases, and 9 bases separated the two germline ends. This CDR3 is built from 14 residues. CDR1 and CDR2 (germline): DFQATT, SNEGSKA (reference sequence). For the CDR3, the DNA is TGCAGTGCTAGTCCGGGAAGCTCCTACAATGAGCAGTTCTTC. This codes for CSASPGSSYNEQFF.

This clonotype was found a few times. The J gene is TRBJ1-1, the V gene TRBV20-1; 8 bases map to TRBD1. Germline V gene lookup returns CDR1 DFQATT and CDR2 SNEGSKA (reference sequence). V was pared by 4 bases and J by 5 bases, with 3 bases of the junction left unmatched. The CDR3 contains 12 residues. The CDR3 reads CSATTGGTEAFF. DNA of the CDR3: TGCAGTGCTACCACAGGGGGGACTGAAGCTTTCTTT.

The V gene is TRBV5-6, the J gene TRBJ2-1; 9 positions match TRBD2. The length of the CDR3 is 13 residues. Looked up from germline, CDR1 is SGHDT and CDR2 is YYEEEE. V lost 10 bases and J lost 6; bases outside the gene matches: 8. In nucleotides, the CDR3 is TGTGCCGGAAAAAGCGGGGGGTTCAATGAGCAGTTCTTC. Translated: CAGKSGGFNEQFF. The complete variable domain, with remaining parts taken from reference TRBV5-6 and TRBJ2-1, reads DAGVTQSPTHLIKTRGQQVTLRCSPKSGHDTVSWYQQALGQGPQFIFQYYEEEERQRGNFPDRFSGHQFPNYSSELNVNALLLGDSALYLCAGKSGGFNEQFFGPGTRLTVL.

The chain employs TRBV3-1 and TRBJ2-7, with 7 bases identical to TRBD1. This CDR3 is 17 amino acids long. Germline values: CDR1 LGHDT, CDR2 YNNKEL (reference sequence). Trimming cost V 4 bases and J 2 bases; bases outside gene matches: 14. The CDR3 is CASSPSTRGTVAYEQYF. In DNA, the CDR3 is TGTGCCAGCAGCCCGTCCACCAGAGGGACAGTGGCCTACGAGCAGTACTTC.

The rearrangement uses TRBV20-1 and TRBJ2-1; TRBD2 agrees at 8 bases. CDR3 size: 16 residues. CDR1 is DFQATT, CDR2 SNEGSKA, per germline (reference sequence). Trimming cost V 4 bases and J 3 bases; bases outside gene matches: 11. The CDR3 DNA reads as TGCAGTGCTACTCCCGCAGCGGGGGCGAACTACAATGAGCAGTTCTTC. It is translated as CSATPAAGANYNEQFF.

This chain links TRBV9 with TRBJ2-7; the D gene is possibly TRBD2 (5 bases). This CDR3 is 12 amino acids long. V was trimmed by 4 bases and J by 4 bases, leaving 9 bases between them. The germline gives CDR1 SGDLS, CDR2 YYNGEE. CDR3 coding DNA: TGTGCCAGCAGCCCATCGGGGTACGAGCAGTACTTC. Its protein product is CASSPSGYEQYF.

The chain employs TRBV27 and TRBJ1-2, with a possible D match to TRBD1 (6 bases). The CDR3 spans 14 residues. The V and J ends lost 3 bases and 3 bases respectively, with 11 bases between them. CDR1 and CDR2 (germline): MNHEY, SMNVEV (reference sequence). In nucleotides, the CDR3 is TGTGCCAGCAGTTTGGGGGCGGGGTACTATGGCTACACCTTC. This translates into CASSLGAGYYGYTF.

This chain joins TRBV20-1 and TRBJ1-2; D ambiguous. The CDR3 length is 17 residues. Trimming pared 3 bases from V and 4 bases from J, leaving 24 bases between. Germline loops: CDR1 DFQATT, CDR2 SNEGSKA (reference sequence). The chain's CDR3 is CSASTPLGARNIYGYTF. The CDR3 nucleotides read TGCAGTGCTAGTACTCCCCTCGGAGCGCGGAACATCTATGGCTACACCTTC.